This entry features one T cell receptor beta chain sequence. The antigen is not known. The sample comes from a study of monozygotic twins with inflammatory bowel disease. Overall study findings and caveats: No difference was seen in repertoire similarity between concordant and discordant twins, possibly from limited power.

TCRdb re-called the 5' RACE reads, yielding one record per CDR3 amino acid sequence without DNA. With fewer than 550,000 distinct CDR3 sequences in the sample, the ten largest clones hold 2% to 2.5%. The CDR3 consists of 17 residues. The V gene's germline CDR1 is SGHRS and CDR2 YFSETQ. The source of this sequence is a human donor with ulcerative colitis or Crohn's disease, or a healthy co-twin of an affected twin (not recorded which). The sequenced material came from blood. This chain uses TRBV5-1 with TRBJ2-1; with no DNA, the TCRdb D assignment of TRBD2 cannot be verified. CDR3 sequence: CASSLAEGGRVNNEQFF.